The 32 T cell receptor beta chains below come from one sample, sequenced in a study of blood T cell repertoires in COVID-19. Repertoires were generated with immunoSEQ multiplex PCR, while TCRdb's copy carries only in-frame clones and drops some. The sample carries nearly 200,000 clones, approximately 84% recorded once. Sequencing used peripheral blood. The source is a woman in her seventies with active or convalescent COVID-19.

This sequence joins TRBV7-9 and TRBJ2-7, with 7 bases lining up with TRBD2. The CDR3 totals 13 residues. V lost 5 bases to trimming and J lost 0 bases; unmatched junction nucleotides: 1. Germline V gives CDR1 SEHNR, CDR2 FQNEAQ (reference sequence). The CDR3 nucleotides are TGTGCCAGCAGCCGGGACTACTCCTACGAGCAGTACTTC. Translating it yields CASSRDYSYEQYF.

The gene calls are TRBV11-2 and TRBJ2-1, with 9 bases lining up with TRBD1. V lost 6 bases, J lost 4 bases, and 7 bases stayed unmatched. The CDR3 is 15 amino acids. Germline loops: CDR1 SGHAT, CDR2 FQNNGV. The CDR3: CASSFDRGIYNEQFF. DNA for the CDR3: TGTGCCAGCAGTTTCGACAGGGGGATTTACAATGAGCAGTTCTTC. The variable domain in full, completed from reference TRBV11-2 and TRBJ2-1, reads EAGVAQSPRYKIIEKRQSVAFWCNPISGHATLYWYQQILGQGPKLLIQFQNNGVVDDSQLPKDRFSAERLKGVDSTLKIQPAKLEDSAVYLCASSFDRGIYNEQFFGPGTRLTVL.

The chain joins TRBV3-1 (or the pseudogene TRBV3-2) to TRBJ2-1, with D uncertain. V was trimmed by 6 bases and J by 5 bases, leaving 11 bases between them. The CDR3 totals 13 residues. Germline V gives CDR1 LGHDT, CDR2 YNNKEL (reference sequence). The CDR3, as DNA: TGTGCCAGCAGGATCTATAGTGACAATGAGCAGTTCTTC. Residues: CASRIYSDNEQFF.

This clone came up once. The V gene is TRBV28, the J gene TRBJ2-5; no clear D. Germline values: CDR1 MDHEN, CDR2 SYDVKM. V was clipped by 6 bases and J by 1 base, with 12 bases between them. The CDR3 totals 14 residues. The CDR3 is CASRPGQVQETQYF. The DNA of the CDR3 is TGTGCCAGCAGACCTGGGCAGGTCCAAGAGACCCAGTACTTC.

The rearrangement uses TRBV11-2 and TRBJ2-7, with 7 bases that match TRBD2. CDR1 and CDR2 (germline): SGHAT, FQNNGV. V was clipped by 5 bases and J by 2 bases; unmatched bases: 9. The CDR3 is made up of 15 amino acids. Here the CDR3 DNA reads TGTGCCAGCAGCATCACAGCGGGATCAGCCTACGAGCAGTACTTC. Its translation: CASSITAGSAYEQYF.

This chain uses TRBV18 with TRBJ2-1; the match to TRBD2 covers 11 bases. Per germline, CDR1 KGHSH and CDR2 LQKENI. The CDR3 is made up of 15 amino acids. Losses at the gene ends were 6 bases for V and 6 bases for J; bases not matched to a gene: 7. DNA for the CDR3: TGTGCCAGCTCGGCTCTAGCGGGAGGTACCAATGAGCAGTTCTTC. It codes for CASSALAGGTNEQFF. Variable domain in full (rest from reference TRBV18 and TRBJ2-1): NAGVMQNPRHLVRRRGQEARLRCSPMKGHSHVYWYRQLPEEGLKFMVYLQKENIIDESGMPKERFSAEFPKEGPSILRIQQVVRGDSAAYFCASSALAGGTNEQFFGPGTRLTVL.

This clone was found once. The chain employs TRBV9 and TRBJ2-5, with 7 bases lining up with TRBD1. The trim removed 4 bases at V and 4 bases at J, leaving 10 bases unmatched. The V gene's germline CDR1 is SGDLS and CDR2 YYNGEE. The CDR3 is 15 amino acids. CDR3: CASSLNLGGAETQYF. For the CDR3, the DNA is TGTGCCAGCAGCCTCAACCTAGGGGGCGCAGAGACCCAGTACTTC.

DNA for the CDR3: TGCGCCAGCAGCCCGACTAGCGGGAGGGCCTCTGGTGCCGGGGAGCTGTTTTTT. This sequence encodes CASSPTSGRASGAGELFF. The chain combines TRBV4-1 with TRBJ2-2, with 14 bases lining up with TRBD2. Looked up from germline, CDR1 is MGHRA and CDR2 is YSYEKL. This CDR3 comprises 18 residues. The ends lost 4 bases at V and 6 bases at J; junction bases unmatched: 10.

This chain uses TRBV19 with TRBJ1-2, with 7 bases aligning to TRBD1. Looked up from germline, CDR1 is LNHDA and CDR2 is SQIVND (reference sequence). V was pared by 7 bases and J by 4 bases, with 12 bases of the junction left unmatched. The CDR3 has 15 amino acids. This CDR3 reads CASISIPGQIYGYTF. CDR3 DNA: TGTGCCAGTATCTCCATACCGGGACAGATCTATGGCTACACCTTC.

This clone was counted once. The rearrangement links TRBV10-1 to TRBJ2-7; D not resolved. There are 15 residues in the CDR3. CDR1 WNHNN and CDR2 SYGVQD come from the germline V gene (reference sequence). V dropped 0 bases and J dropped 0 bases, with 9 bases sitting between them. CDR3 region: CASSESFSSSYEQYF. CDR3 in DNA: TGCGCCAGCAGTGAGTCGTTCTCCTCCTCCTACGAGCAGTACTTC.

The V and J genes are TRBV9 and TRBJ2-2, with TRBD2 matching over 12 bases. Germline CDR1 is SGDLS and CDR2 is YYNGEE. V shed 3 bases and J 3 bases; nucleotides not matched to a gene: 6. The CDR3 runs to 17 residues. The CDR3 bases are TGTGCCAGCAGCGCCCGACTAGCGGGAGAATACACCGGGGAGCTGTTTTTT. Translation: CASSARLAGEYTGELFF.

The V and J genes are TRBV6-5 and TRBJ1-5; D ambiguous. The CDR3 spans 13 residues. Germline CDR1 reads MNHEY; CDR2 reads SVGAGI. V was trimmed by 4 bases and J by 4 bases, leaving 8 bases between them. As DNA, the CDR3 is TGTGCCAGCAGTTTGGGCCCGAATCAGCCCCAGCATTTT. This codes for CASSLGPNQPQHF.

V gene TRBV2 combines with J gene TRBJ1-4, with a possible D match to TRBD1 (6 bases). V lost 7 bases and J 0 bases, leaving 21 bases between the germline ends. The CDR3 is made up of 18 amino acids. The V gene's germline CDR1 is SNHLY and CDR2 FYNNEI. Here the CDR3 DNA reads TGTGCCAGCACGCCGGGACACCCTACAATTGCAACTAATGAAAAACTGTTTTTT. As protein: CASTPGHPTIATNEKLFF.

The chain carries TRBV27 and TRBJ2-3; D perhaps matches TRBD2 (6 bases). V was shortened by 7 bases and J by 3 bases, with 14 bases between the two germline ends. The germline gives CDR1 MNHEY, CDR2 SMNVEV (reference sequence). This CDR3 is built from 14 residues. CDR3 in amino acids: CASTSPRGTDTQYF. The CDR3, as DNA: TGTGCCAGCACCTCGCCCCGGGGGACAGATACGCAGTATTTT.

The rearrangement links TRBV6-6 to TRBJ2-3; TRBD1 aligns across 7 bases. CDR3 length: 15 amino acids. Germline lookup yields CDR1 MNHNY and CDR2 SVGAGI (reference sequence). V was clipped by 6 bases and J by 1 base; unmatched bases: 7. The CDR3 DNA is TGTGCCAGCAGCCCCGGGACAGCCCGCACAGATACGCAGTATTTT. As protein: CASSPGTARTDTQYF.

The J gene is TRBJ2-5, the V gene TRBV5-1; 9 bases agree with TRBD2. CDR1 and CDR2 from the germline V gene are SGHRS and YFSETQ. J lost 5 bases, V lost 1 base, and 6 bases had no gene match. There are 15 residues in the CDR3. In DNA form, the CDR3 reads TGCGCCAGCAGCTTGCCGGGACTAGCCTCTGAGACCCAGTACTTC. Translating gives CASSLPGLASETQYF.

The chain links TRBV7-9 to TRBJ1-2; TRBD1 is a possible D gene (5 bases). Trimming took off 3 bases at V and 10 bases at J, with 9 bases between the two ends. Germline V gene sequence: CDR1 SEHNR, CDR2 FQNEAQ (reference sequence). The CDR3 loop spans 11 amino acids. CDR3 loop: CASSFTGDYTF. The DNA for the CDR3 is TGTGCCAGCAGCTTCACAGGCGACTACACCTTC.

This clone was seen more than once but under ten times. V usage is TRBV5-1 and J usage is TRBJ1-2, with D unclear. V gave up 3 bases and J gave up 6 bases, with 12 bases separating them. Germline CDR1 reads SGHRS; CDR2 reads YFSETQ. The CDR3 sequence is 13 residues long. CDR3 region: CASSYGVGDGYTF. The CDR3 coding sequence is TGCGCCAGCAGCTATGGGGTCGGGGATGGCTACACCTTC.

The chain links TRBV19 to TRBJ2-3; tentative D call: TRBD2 (6 bases). This CDR3 spans 14 amino acids. The V gene lost 7 bases and the J gene lost 0 bases, with 11 bases spanning the gap. Germline loops: CDR1 LNHDA, CDR2 SQIVND (reference sequence). CDR3 region: CASTSRGSTDTQYF. CDR3 sequence (DNA): TGTGCCAGTACCTCCCGGGGGAGCACAGATACGCAGTATTTT.

In DNA form, the CDR3 reads TGTGCCAGCAGCCTAGGACAAAACTCACCCCTCCACTTT. This sequence encodes CASSLGQNSPLHF. The rearrangement uses TRBV11-2 and TRBJ1-6; a possible D gene is TRBD1 (5 bases). The CDR3 runs to 13 residues. V was pared by 5 bases and J by 10 bases, with 12 bases between. Germline-derived CDR1 and CDR2 are SGHAT and FQNNGV.

The rearrangement uses TRBV27 and TRBJ2-3, with 7 bases that match TRBD2. The V and J ends lost 8 bases and 5 bases, in that order; junction bases with no gene match: 10. Germline CDR1 and CDR2: MNHEY and SMNVEV (reference sequence). CDR3 length: 14 amino acids. CDR3 in amino acids: CASSKAGVIDTQYF. In nucleotides, the CDR3 is TGTGCCAGCTCCAAGGCGGGGGTGATAGATACGCAGTATTTT.

This clone was recorded only once. The chain links TRBV10-1 to TRBJ2-1, with 9 positions matching TRBD1. V was clipped by 6 bases and J by 7 bases; unmatched bases: 16. CDR3 length equals 17 residues. CDR1 and CDR2 (germline): WNHNN, SYGVQD (reference sequence). CDR3 protein: CASSDEQPGQGANEQFF. For the CDR3, the DNA is TGCGCCAGCAGCGACGAACAACCGGGACAGGGTGCGAATGAGCAGTTCTTC.

On this clone itself: Other nucleotide sequences in the sample specify the same CDR3. The chain combines TRBV12-3 or TRBV12-4 with TRBJ1-2, with D tentatively TRBD1 (5 bases). The CDR3 runs to 12 residues. Deletions cut 3 bases from V and 4 bases from J, with 6 bases between. The DNA of the CDR3 is TGTGCCAGCAGTTTCCAGGGCTATGGCTACACCTTC. Amino acid sequence: CASSFQGYGYTF.

A few counts support this clone. The chain is built from TRBV3-1 (or the pseudogene TRBV3-2) and TRBJ1-6, with 8 bases aligning to TRBD1. The CDR3 covers 14 residues. V shed 6 bases and J 9 bases; nucleotides not matched to a gene: 7. Germline-derived CDR1 and CDR2 are LGHDT and YNNKEL (reference sequence). DNA of the CDR3: TGTGCCAGCAGGGAGACAGGGGTATCTTCACCCCTCCACTTT. It codes for CASRETGVSSPLHF.

The chain carries TRBV19 and TRBJ1-1; perhaps TRBD1 as D (5 bases). Germline-derived CDR1 and CDR2 are LNHDA and SQIVND (reference sequence). Trimming stripped 6 bases from V and 5 bases from J, with 22 bases between. The CDR3 consists of 16 residues. CDR3 in DNA: TGTGCCAGTAGGAAGGACGGGAGGAGGGGCATAACTGAAGCTTTCTTT. Its protein product is CASRKDGRRGITEAFF. Using reference TRBV19 and TRBJ1-1 for the parts outside the CDR3, the full variable domain is DGGITQSPKYLFRKEGQNVTLSCEQNLNHDAMYWYRQDPGQGLRLIYYSQIVNDFQKGDIAEGYSVSREKKESFPLTVTSAQKNPTAFYLCASRKDGRRGITEAFFGQGTRLTVV.

Points on this clone: One end of the junction fails to match germline, which may point to a read error. The chain employs TRBV7-2 and TRBJ1-6, with 8 bases lining up with TRBD1. Germline V gives CDR1 SGHTA, CDR2 FQGNSA. The CDR3 runs 15 residues. The CDR3, as DNA: TGTGCCAGCAGGGAGGACAGGGCGTATACTTCACCCCTCCACTTT. The encoded protein is CASREDRAYTSPLHF.

The rearrangement links TRBV12-3 or TRBV12-4 to TRBJ1-5; D possibly corresponds to TRBD1 (5 bases). Trimming cost V 6 bases and J 8 bases, with 11 bases left between them. The CDR3 length is 12 residues. The CDR3 DNA is TGTGCCAGCAGAAGGGGTTTGGAGCCCCAGCATTTT. Its protein is CASRRGLEPQHF.

The chain combines TRBV23-1 with TRBJ2-1, with TRBD2 identical over 7 bases. TRBV23-1 falls under the ORF class, with uncertain function. V was clipped by 3 bases and J by 3 bases; unmatched bases: 8. The CDR3 is made up of 16 amino acids. CDR3 amino acids: CASSHPRLADYNEQFF. CDR3 sequence (DNA): TGCGCCAGCAGTCACCCCAGGCTAGCGGACTACAATGAGCAGTTCTTC.

The rearrangement joins TRBV12-5 to TRBJ2-5; TRBD2 matches 8 bases. Per germline, CDR1 LGHNT and CDR2 FRNRAP. CDR3 size: 18 residues. V shed 2 bases and J 1 base; nucleotides not matched to a gene: 12. The chain's CDR3 is CASGLTSTGLAFQETQYF. The CDR3 bases are TGTGCTAGTGGTTTGACATCCACCGGACTAGCCTTCCAAGAGACCCAGTACTTC.

The genes are TRBV19 and TRBJ2-4; possible D gene TRBD2, 6 bases. Trimming removed 8 bases at V and 0 bases at J, with 23 bases between. The CDR3 has 18 residues. In germline, CDR1 is LNHDA, CDR2 SQIVND (reference sequence). The chain's CDR3 is CASRENSGLSLAKNIQYF. CDR3 DNA: TGTGCCAGTCGGGAGAACTCGGGCCTTTCACTAGCCAAAAACATTCAGTACTTC.

The count of this clone is one. This chain links TRBV30 with TRBJ1-2; D is uncertain. The germline V gene encodes CDR1 GTSNPN and CDR2 SVGIG (reference sequence). The V end was cut by 0 bases, the J end by 5 bases, with 7 bases between. The CDR3 is 12 amino acids. This CDR3 reads CAWSVTRYGYTF. CDR3 nucleotide sequence: TGTGCCTGGAGTGTAACGCGGTATGGCTACACCTTC.

The chain joins TRBV3-1 (or the pseudogene TRBV3-2) to TRBJ1-2; possible D gene TRBD1, 6 bases. The CDR3 consists of 15 residues. The V end was cut by 0 bases, the J end by 4 bases, with 12 bases between. The germline V gene encodes CDR1 LGHDT and CDR2 YNNKEL (reference sequence). The CDR3 DNA reads as TGTGCCAGCAGCCAAGATGTGACAGGCTTCTATGGCTACACCTTC. Translating gives CASSQDVTGFYGYTF.